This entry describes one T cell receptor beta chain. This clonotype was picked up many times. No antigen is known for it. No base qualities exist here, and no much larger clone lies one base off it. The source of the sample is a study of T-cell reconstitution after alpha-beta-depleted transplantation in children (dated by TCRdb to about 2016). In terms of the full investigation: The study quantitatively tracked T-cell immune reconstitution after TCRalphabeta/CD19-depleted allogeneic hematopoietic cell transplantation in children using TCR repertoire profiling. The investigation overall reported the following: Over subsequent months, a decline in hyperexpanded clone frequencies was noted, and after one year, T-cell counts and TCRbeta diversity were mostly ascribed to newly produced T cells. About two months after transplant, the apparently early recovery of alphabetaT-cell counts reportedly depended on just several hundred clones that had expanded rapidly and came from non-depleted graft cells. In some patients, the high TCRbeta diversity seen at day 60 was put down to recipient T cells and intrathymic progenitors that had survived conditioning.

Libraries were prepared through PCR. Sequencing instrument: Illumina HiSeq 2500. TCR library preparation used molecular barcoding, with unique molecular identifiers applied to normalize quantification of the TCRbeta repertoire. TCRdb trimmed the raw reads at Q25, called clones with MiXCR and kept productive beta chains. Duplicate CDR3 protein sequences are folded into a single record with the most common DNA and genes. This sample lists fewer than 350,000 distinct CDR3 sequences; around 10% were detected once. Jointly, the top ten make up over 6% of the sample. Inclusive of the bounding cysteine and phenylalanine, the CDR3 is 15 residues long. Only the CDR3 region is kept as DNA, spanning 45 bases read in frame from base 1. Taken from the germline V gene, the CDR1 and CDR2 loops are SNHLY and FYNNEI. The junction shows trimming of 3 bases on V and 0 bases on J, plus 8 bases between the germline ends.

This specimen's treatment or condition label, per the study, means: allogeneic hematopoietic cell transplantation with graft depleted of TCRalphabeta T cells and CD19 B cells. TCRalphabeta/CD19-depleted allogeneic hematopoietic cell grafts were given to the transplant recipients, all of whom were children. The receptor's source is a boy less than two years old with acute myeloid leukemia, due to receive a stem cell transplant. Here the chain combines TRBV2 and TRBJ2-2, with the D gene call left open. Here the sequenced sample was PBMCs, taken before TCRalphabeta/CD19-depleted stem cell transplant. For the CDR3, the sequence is CASSDLGSNTGELFF. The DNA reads TGTGCCAGCAGTGATCTGGGGTCGAACACCGGGGAGCTGTTTTTT. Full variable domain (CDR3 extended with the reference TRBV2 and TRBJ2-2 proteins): EPEVTQTPSHQVTQMGQEVILRCVPISNHLYFYWYRQILGQKVEFLVSFYNNEISEKSEIFDDQFSVERPDGSNFTLKIRSTKLEDSAMYFCASSDLGSNTGELFFGEGSRLTVL.